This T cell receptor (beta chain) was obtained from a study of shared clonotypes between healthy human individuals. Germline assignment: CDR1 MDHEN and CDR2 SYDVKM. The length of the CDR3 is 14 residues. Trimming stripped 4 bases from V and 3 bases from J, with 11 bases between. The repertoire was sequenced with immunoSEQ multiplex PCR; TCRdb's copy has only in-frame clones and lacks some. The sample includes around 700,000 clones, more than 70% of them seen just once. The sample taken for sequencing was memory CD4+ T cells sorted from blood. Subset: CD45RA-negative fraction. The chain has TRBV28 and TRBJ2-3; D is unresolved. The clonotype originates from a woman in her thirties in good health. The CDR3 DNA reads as TGTGCCAGCAGTTCCCTGGATCGGACAGATACGCAGTATTTT. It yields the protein CASSSLDRTDTQYF.